This TCR beta chain stems from a study of blood T cell repertoires in COVID-19. Methods used by the authors: Estimation of nucleated cell counts was performed using reference gene primer amplification. Assay used: immunoSEQ multiplex PCR; TCRdb lists only in-frame clones, some missing. D and trimming were read from the DNA, whereas the V and J calls and clone size are those reported in that table. The sample includes a few hundred thousand clones, roughly nine tenths seen only once; the top ten take about 5.9%. The CDR3 runs 17 residues. The V gene's germline CDR1 is LGHNA and CDR2 YSLEER. Trimming cost V 0 bases and J 0 bases; bases outside gene matches: 5.

Material: peripheral blood. This chain links TRBV4-3 with TRBJ1-5, with TRBD1 matching over 7 bases. The origin of this receptor is a man aged 60-69 years with acute or convalescent COVID-19. The CDR3 sequence is CASSQDWDSHSNQPQHF. The CDR3 coding sequence is TGCGCCAGCAGCCAAGATTGGGACAGCCATAGCAATCAGCCCCAGCATTTT.